Given below is one T cell receptor beta chain in context. What this receptor recognizes is not known. No much larger clone exists at a distance of one base, and base qualities are not known. Expansion of CD8+CD57+ cells had been shown by flow cytometry in the patients chosen for sequencing. All patients had severe acquired aplastic anemia diagnosed by International Study of Aplastic Anemia and Agranulocytosis and Camitta criteria. No therapy had been received by the patients at the time of blood sampling. In the study, sorted CD4+ and CD8+ blood T cells from patients with severe aplastic anemia and from healthy subjects underwent deep sequencing of TCR repertoires. Patients were enrolled under clinicaltrials.gov protocols 00001620, 01623167, 00001397, 00071045, 00081523 and 00961064 in the USA. Ficoll-Paque density gradient centrifugation was used to isolate peripheral blood mononuclear cells. CD4+ and CD8+ T cells were sorted by FACS or magnetic beads before DNA extraction.

The data were taken from a study of CD8+CD57+ T cells in acquired aplastic anemia (dated by TCRdb to the late 2010s). Turning to the overall study: On average, sorted CD4+ and CD8+ cells yielded 2.5 to 3.5 ug of extracted DNA, with a range of about 0.19 to 30 ug. CD8+CD57+ expansion was defined as frequency above the mean frequency observed in healthy subjects.

Overall results and qualifications from the work: Between patients and healthy controls, no significant difference in CD8+ Simpson's diversity was found (P=0.060). Some 31 CD8+ CDR3 sequences were shared between patients and controls but appeared highly expressed in patients and within their immunodominant clones.

TCR beta VDJ combination and CDR3 sequence profiling used genomic DNA as the template. An Illumina HiSeq 2000 was the platform used for TCR repertoire sequencing. Per the source publication's procedure: Repertoire assessment relied on Simpson's diversity index, CDR3 size and DJ length profiles, and TRBV/TRBJ rearrangement plots. The most abundant DNA sequence in the deep sequencing data was defined as the immunodominant clone. CDR3 amino acid sequences were screened for sharing across subjects and compared with published repertoires and the VDJdb database. In TCRdb, the public reads were trimmed at Q25 with fastp and aligned with MiXCR, with productive beta chains retained. Entries are consolidated by CDR3 protein sequence, retaining the most common genes and DNA. Here the V and J calls rest on TCRdb's processing, not on the authors' analysis. Across this sample there are 90,000 to 150,000 distinct CDR3 sequences, with 45% to 60% seen only once. In total, the top ten clones hold 25% to 35% of the sample.

This TCR was sampled from a human donor with aplastic anemia. The sequenced material came from sorted CD4+, CD8+, or CD8+CD57+ T cells (not recorded which) from PBMCs.

CDR3 region: CASSDLYFSGNTIYF. The nucleotide sequence reads TGTGCCAGCAGTGACCTGTATTTCTCTGGAAACACCATATATTTT. The chain is assembled from TRBV25-1 and TRBJ1-3; there is no confident call for the D gene. The CDR3 holds 15 amino acids from the cysteine to the phenylalanine. Only CDR3 DNA remains: 45 bases, in frame from the first base. The trim is 3 bases for V and 0 bases for J, with a gap of 9 bases between the germline ends. CDR1 and CDR2, looked up from the germline V gene, are MGHDK and SYGVNS.